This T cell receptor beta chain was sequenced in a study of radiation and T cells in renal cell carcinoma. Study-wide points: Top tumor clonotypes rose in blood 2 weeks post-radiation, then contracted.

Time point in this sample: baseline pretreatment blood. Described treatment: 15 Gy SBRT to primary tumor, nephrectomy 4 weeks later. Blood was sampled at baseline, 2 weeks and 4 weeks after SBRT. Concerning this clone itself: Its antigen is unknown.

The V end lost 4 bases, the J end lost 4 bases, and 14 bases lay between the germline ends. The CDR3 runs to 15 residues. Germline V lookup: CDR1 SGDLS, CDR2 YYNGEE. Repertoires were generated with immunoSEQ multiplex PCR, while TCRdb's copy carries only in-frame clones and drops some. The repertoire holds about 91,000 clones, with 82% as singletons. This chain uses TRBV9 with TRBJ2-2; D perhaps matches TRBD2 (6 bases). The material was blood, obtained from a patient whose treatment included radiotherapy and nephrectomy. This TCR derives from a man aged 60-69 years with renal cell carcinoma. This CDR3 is CASSSRGGFTGELFF. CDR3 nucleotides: TGTGCCAGCAGCTCCCGTGGGGGGTTCACCGGGGAGCTGTTTTTT. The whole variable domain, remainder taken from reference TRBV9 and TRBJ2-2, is DSGVTQTPKHLITATGQRVTLRCSPRSGDLSVYWYQQSLDQGLQFLIQYYNGEERAKGNILERFSAQQFPDLHSELNLSSLELGDSALYFCASSSRGGFTGELFFGEGSRLTVL.